This entry lists 20 T cell receptor beta chains sequenced from one sample in a study of T-cell memory formation after mild COVID-19 (dated by TCRdb to the early 2020s). The library was prepared using 5' RACE. The run used an Illumina NovaSeq 6000. TCRdb reanalyzed the raw reads on its own, using fastp at Q25 for trimming and MiXCR for clone calling, and kept in-frame beta chains. Rows with one shared CDR3 protein collapse into an entry with the most common genes and DNA. In all, the sample holds around 450,000 distinct CDR3 sequences, and about 24% of those were seen once. The ten largest clones take up about 10% of the sample. Sequencing used PBMCs or a T cell subset sorted from them (not recorded which). These receptor sequences come from an adult woman who had mild COVID-19 (a few samples of this study predate the infection). The sample titles of this study are shuffled in the database, so cell type and time point are left out; the donor was told from shared clones.

Only a few counts were recorded for this clonotype. The chain combines TRBV11-3 with TRBJ2-1, with a weak D call TRBD2 (5 bases). Germline CDR1 and CDR2: SGHNT and YENEEA. The CDR3 has 13 amino acids. Trimming removed 3 bases from V and 5 bases from J, with 8 bases in between. The CDR3 nucleotides are TGTGCCAGCAGCTTGATGAGGGACAATGAGCAGTTCTTC. Encoded protein: CASSLMRDNEQFF.

A single count supports this clonotype. The J gene is TRBJ2-1, the V gene TRBV11-2; TRBD2 aligns across 8 bases. V lost 6 bases, J lost 4 bases, and 8 bases stayed unmatched. This CDR3 is 15 amino acids long. The germline V gene has CDR1 SGHAT and CDR2 FQNNGV. The CDR3 region has the DNA TGTGCCAGCAGGCCGGGGGGGCCGGGATACAATGAGCAGTTCTTC. It is translated as CASRPGGPGYNEQFF.

This clonotype was counted only a few times. The DNA of the CDR3 is TGTGCCAGCAGTCCCCGGACTAGCGGGGTGGAGACCCAGTACTTC. Residues: CASSPRTSGVETQYF. V gene TRBV27 combines with J gene TRBJ2-5; 12 bases align to TRBD2. Trimming at V came to 5 bases and at J to 5 bases, leaving 6 bases not matched to a gene. The CDR3 runs 15 residues. Germline CDR1 reads MNHEY; CDR2 reads SMNVEV (reference sequence).

This clonotype has only one observation. This sequence joins TRBV6-6 and TRBJ1-2; no reliable D call. Trimming took 5 bases from V and 6 from J, leaving 16 bases between them. CDR1 MNHNY and CDR2 SVGAGI come from the germline V gene (reference sequence). The CDR3 extends over 14 amino acids. This chain's CDR3 is CASSTLWGWDGYTF. DNA for the CDR3: TGTGCCAGCAGTACCCTCTGGGGATGGGATGGCTACACCTTC.

The chain joins TRBV20-1 to TRBJ2-7; no clear D gene. This CDR3 region has 16 residues. Trimming stripped 0 bases from V and 1 base from J, with 16 bases between. CDR1 is DFQATT, CDR2 SNEGSKA, per germline (reference sequence). CDR3 nucleotide sequence: TGCAGTGCTAGAGATGTCCTGGCACCCCAATCCTACGAGCAGTACTTC. It translates to CSARDVLAPQSYEQYF.

V is TRBV28 and J is TRBJ2-7; tentatively, D is TRBD1 (6 bases). CDR3 length: 12 amino acids. The V gene's germline CDR1 is MDHEN and CDR2 SYDVKM. Trimming removed 10 bases from V and 5 bases from J, with 15 bases in between. The CDR3 DNA sequence: TGTGCCACCACAGACAGGTTCAACGAGCAGTACTTC. Its protein product is CATTDRFNEQYF.

V is TRBV29-1 and J is TRBJ2-7; D tentatively reads TRBD1 or TRBD2 (6 bases each). This CDR3 has 14 residues. Trimming removed 4 bases at V and 3 bases at J, with 16 bases between. Germline values: CDR1 SQVTM, CDR2 ANQGSEA. The CDR3 sequence is CSVVGGRSGYEQYF. The CDR3 nucleotides are TGCAGCGTTGTTGGGGGGCGCAGTGGCTACGAGCAGTACTTC.

This clonotype was observed at least ten times. The rearrangement uses TRBV7-2 and TRBJ2-5; D perhaps matches TRBD2 (6 bases). This CDR3 is 11 amino acids long. CDR1 is SGHTA and CDR2 is FQGNSA in the germline V gene. V dropped 10 bases and J dropped 4 bases, with 10 bases sitting between them. CDR3 sequence: CATRRGETQYF. The CDR3 DNA reads as TGTGCCACGCGGCGGGGAGAGACCCAGTACTTC. The complete variable domain, with remaining parts taken from reference TRBV7-2 and TRBJ2-5, reads GAGVSQSPSNKVTEKGKDVELRCDPISGHTALYWYRQSLGQGLEFLIYFQGNSAPDKSGLPSDRFSAERTGGSVSTLTIQRTQQEDSAVYLCATRRGETQYFGPGTRLLVL.

The rearrangement joins TRBV7-2 to TRBJ1-3; 8 nucleotides line up with TRBD1. Germline V gives CDR1 SGHTA, CDR2 FQGNSA. The CDR3 sequence is 15 residues long. Unmatched junction bases numbered 1, after V lost 1 base and J lost 2 bases. The CDR3 DNA follows: TGTGCCAGCAGCTTAGAGACAGGGGCTGGAAACACCATATATTTT. Amino acid sequence: CASSLETGAGNTIYF.

The chain's CDR3 is CASSYSGVGPTDTQYF. DNA for the CDR3: TGTGCCAGCAGTTACTCCGGCGTTGGCCCCACAGATACGCAGTATTTT. The chain employs TRBV6-5 and TRBJ2-3; D is ambiguous. The germline gives CDR1 MNHEY, CDR2 SVGAGI. V lost 0 bases and J lost 2, with 12 bases in between. The CDR3 is 16 residues long.

This clonotype was found a few times. The chain has TRBV5-5 and TRBJ2-7; D call uncertain. Per the germline V gene, CDR1 is SGHKS and CDR2 is YYEKEE (reference sequence). V lost 0 bases to trimming and J lost 5 bases, with 15 bases between them. The CDR3 contains 15 residues. This chain's CDR3 is CASSLGQLPTHEQYF. For the CDR3, the DNA is TGTGCCAGCAGCTTGGGGCAGCTTCCCACCCACGAGCAGTACTTC.

The chain links TRBV7-9 to TRBJ2-7, with 9 bases fitting TRBD1. The V segment lost 5 bases and the J segment 3 bases; nucleotides outside the gene matches: 8. Germline CDR1 SEHNR, CDR2 FQNEAQ (reference sequence). The CDR3 totals 15 residues. CDR3 loop: CASSDPGQGYYEQYF. The DNA for the CDR3 is TGTGCCAGCAGCGATCCGGGACAGGGATACTACGAGCAGTACTTC.

This clonotype came up a few times. This chain joins TRBV9 and TRBJ2-7; D not resolved. Trimming removed 0 bases at V and 4 bases at J, with 8 bases between. CDR1 is SGDLS and CDR2 is YYNGEE in the germline V gene. The CDR3 is 13 amino acids. In DNA form, the CDR3 reads TGTGCCAGCAGCGTAGCGGCCCTTTACGAGCAGTACTTC. Protein product: CASSVAALYEQYF.

In its sample, this clonotype was seen a few times. The CDR3 DNA reads TGTGCAACAACACCGGGACAGGGAAGGAGTACTGAAGCTTTCTTT. This gives the protein CATTPGQGRSTEAFF. V usage is TRBV10-3 and J usage is TRBJ1-1; TRBD1 matches at 9 bases. This CDR3 contains 15 residues. The V gene's germline CDR1 is ENHRY and CDR2 SYGVKD.

The rearrangement links TRBV5-4 to TRBJ1-1; 7 bases map to TRBD1. J lost 7 bases, V lost 5 bases, and 2 bases had no gene match. The CDR3 sequence is 11 residues long. CDR1 SGHNT and CDR2 YYREEE come from the germline V gene (reference sequence). Here the CDR3 reads CASSRGLEAFF. CDR3 nucleotide sequence: TGTGCCAGCAGTAGGGGGCTTGAAGCTTTCTTT.

This clonotype occurred many times. The chain employs TRBV15 and TRBJ2-1; D may correspond to TRBD1 or TRBD2 (5 bases each). Trimming took off 8 bases at V and 2 bases at J, with 10 bases between the two ends. The V gene's germline CDR1 is LNHNV and CDR2 YYDKDF (reference sequence). This CDR3 has 13 residues. The CDR3 spells CATGPGPYNEQFF. DNA for the CDR3: TGTGCCACCGGCCCGGGGCCCTACAATGAGCAGTTCTTC.

This clonotype has more than one count but fewer than ten. The chain joins TRBV5-1 to TRBJ1-3; D possibly corresponds to TRBD1 (6 bases). V lost 0 bases, J lost 4 bases, and 14 bases lay in between. Germline CDR1 and CDR2: SGHRS and YFSETQ. CDR3 length equals 16 residues. CDR3 nucleotide sequence: TGCGCCAGCAGCTTGGTAGGAGGGACATACGGAAACACCATATATTTT. It specifies CASSLVGGTYGNTIYF.

This clonotype was seen more than once but under ten times. V is TRBV9 and J is TRBJ2-5; D may correspond to TRBD1 or TRBD2 (5 bases each). The CDR3 is 15 amino acids. V shed 0 bases and J shed 7 bases, with 16 bases lying between them. Germline values: CDR1 SGDLS, CDR2 YYNGEE. The CDR3 loop reads CASSVGVGTGSTQYF. The CDR3 DNA reads as TGTGCCAGCAGCGTAGGAGTTGGGACGGGGTCGACCCAGTACTTC.

This clonotype was seen more than once but under ten times. The CDR3 loop reads CSATQENNSPLHF. As DNA, the CDR3 is TGCAGTGCTACCCAGGAAAATAATTCACCCCTCCACTTT. J is TRBJ1-6 and V is TRBV20-1; the D is unclear. Germline loops: CDR1 DFQATT, CDR2 SNEGSKA (reference sequence). The V end lost 4 bases, the J end lost 5 bases, and 9 bases lay between the germline ends. The CDR3 has 13 amino acids.

V usage is TRBV5-1 and J usage is TRBJ2-2; D may be TRBD2 (6 bases). The CDR3 totals 14 residues. Germline V gives CDR1 SGHRS, CDR2 YFSETQ. Trimming stripped 3 bases from V and 5 bases from J, with 11 bases between. CDR3: CASSSRLGTGELFF. The CDR3 nucleotides read TGCGCCAGCAGCTCTCGACTAGGTACCGGGGAGCTGTTTTTT.